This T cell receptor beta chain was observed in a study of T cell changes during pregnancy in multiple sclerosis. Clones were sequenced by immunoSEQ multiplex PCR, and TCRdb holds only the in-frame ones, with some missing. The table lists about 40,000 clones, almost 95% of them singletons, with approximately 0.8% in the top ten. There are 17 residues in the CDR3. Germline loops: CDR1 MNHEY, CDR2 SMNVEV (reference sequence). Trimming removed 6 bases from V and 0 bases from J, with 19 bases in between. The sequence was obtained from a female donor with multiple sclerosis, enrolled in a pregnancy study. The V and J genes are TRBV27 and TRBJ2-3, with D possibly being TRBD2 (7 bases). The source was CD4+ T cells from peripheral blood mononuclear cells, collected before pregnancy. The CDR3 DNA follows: TGTGCCAGCAGCTCCCCGGGGGGCACCACAAGCACAGATACGCAGTATTTT. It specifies CASSSPGGTTSTDTQYF.